What follows are 29 T cell receptor beta chains derived from one specimen sequenced in a study of Ad26.COV2.S vaccination and SARS-CoV-2 variants. Stated treatment: over 15 received Ad26.COV2.S at low or high dose, single or two shots; several received placebo; per-sample allocation not given. Sampling happened 63 days after the first vaccine or placebo injection. TCRdb's table, derived via immunoSEQ multiplex PCR, lists solely in-frame clones and lacks some. This table has hundreds of thousands of clones, around 90% appearing once. The sequences come from peripheral blood, collected in a trial of Ad26.COV2.S vaccine versus placebo. Receptor source: a person aged 18-65 years who received the Ad26.COV2.S COVID-19 vaccine or a placebo.

The chain combines TRBV5-6 with TRBJ2-7, with 7 bases identical to TRBD1. V shed 4 bases and J 2 bases; nucleotides not matched to a gene: 9. CDR3 size: 15 residues. CDR1 and CDR2 (germline): SGHDT, YYEEEE. CDR3 region: CASSPNPGQTYEQYF. CDR3 DNA: TGTGCCAGCAGCCCTAATCCGGGACAGACCTACGAGCAGTACTTC.

The genes are TRBV27 and TRBJ2-7; no reliable D call. Germline CDR1 is MNHEY and CDR2 is SMNVEV (reference sequence). Deletions cut 0 bases from V and 5 bases from J, with 8 bases between. This CDR3 comprises 13 residues. The CDR3, as DNA: TGTGCCAGCAGTTTATCTGAGACGAACGAGCAGTACTTC. It yields the protein CASSLSETNEQYF.

Note on this clone: At one boundary the junction diverges from the germline segment, which might be a read error. V usage is TRBV27 and J usage is TRBJ1-4; weak D call: TRBD1 (5 bases). Germline lookup yields CDR1 MNHEY and CDR2 SMNVEV (reference sequence). The CDR3 consists of 13 residues. The CDR3 DNA reads as TGTGCCAGCAGTTTATCAGGCTTAACAGGTTTTCACTTT. Amino acids: CASSLSGLTGFHF.

The chain employs TRBV5-1 and TRBJ2-1, with TRBD2 identical over 9 bases. The CDR3 totals 14 residues. Trimming at V came to 5 bases and at J to 2 bases, leaving 2 bases not matched to a gene. Looked up from germline, CDR1 is SGHRS and CDR2 is YFSETQ. CDR3 protein: CASRREGTYNEQFF. The CDR3 DNA sequence: TGCGCCAGCAGGCGGGAGGGGACCTACAATGAGCAGTTCTTC.

J is TRBJ2-7 and V is TRBV29-1; 7 bases match TRBD1. The V and J ends lost 6 bases and 6 bases, in that order; junction bases with no gene match: 11. There are 13 residues in the CDR3. Germline V gene data show CDR1 as SQVTM and CDR2 as ANQGSEA. The CDR3 coding sequence is TGCAGCGTAACAGGGGCAATTCAGTCCGAGCAGTACTTC. Translating gives CSVTGAIQSEQYF.

V and J are TRBV27 and TRBJ1-6, with a weak D call TRBD1 (5 bases). V lost 2 bases and J 0 bases, leaving 5 bases between the germline ends. CDR1 is MNHEY, CDR2 SMNVEV, per germline (reference sequence). The CDR3 contains 15 residues. DNA of the CDR3: TGTGCCAGCAGTTTAGGGGGCTCCTATAATTCACCCCTCCACTTT. Protein sequence: CASSLGGSYNSPLHF.

The chain is built from TRBV7-2 and TRBJ2-5, with D unclear. Germline loops: CDR1 SGHTA, CDR2 FQGNSA. Trimming pared 1 base from V and 4 bases from J, leaving 7 bases between. The CDR3 extends over 13 amino acids. The chain's CDR3 is CASSLGPPETQYF. In nucleotides, the CDR3 is TGTGCCAGCAGCTTAGGACCTCCAGAGACCCAGTACTTC.

This clone was seen a few times. The J gene is TRBJ2-6, the V gene TRBV19, with 8 nucleotides matching TRBD2. This CDR3 spans 23 amino acids. Germline V gene lookup returns CDR1 LNHDA and CDR2 SQIVND (reference sequence). V trimming: 5 bases; J trimming: 0 bases; junction bases outside the gene matches: 24. DNA for the CDR3: TGTGCCAGTAGTCCAGACCGGGGGGGAACTCCCGCTACACTCTTCTCTGGGGCCAACGTCCTGACTTTC. This encodes CASSPDRGGTPATLFSGANVLTF.

J is TRBJ2-1 and V is TRBV11-3, with TRBD2 matching over 9 bases. This CDR3 region has 17 residues. Germline V gene lookup returns CDR1 SGHNT and CDR2 YENEEA. V shed 0 bases and J 4 bases; nucleotides not matched to a gene: 7. DNA of the CDR3: TGTGCCAGCAGCTTAGAGAGAAGCGGGAGGACGTACAATGAGCAGTTCTTC. It encodes CASSLERSGRTYNEQFF. Complete variable domain (other parts from reference TRBV11-3 and TRBJ2-1): EAGVVQSPRYKIIEKKQPVAFWCNPISGHNTLYWYLQNLGQGPELLIRYENEEAVDDSQLPKDRFSAERLKGVDSTLKIQPAELGDSAVYLCASSLERSGRTYNEQFFGPGTRLTVL.

The chain links TRBV4-2 to TRBJ1-2; D unresolved. Germline loops: CDR1 LGHNA, CDR2 YNFKEQ. The V end was cut by 0 bases, the J end by 4 bases, with 15 bases between. CDR3 length: 16 residues. The CDR3 protein is CASSQDRGSPGYGYTF. CDR3 coding DNA: TGTGCCAGCAGCCAAGATCGAGGCAGCCCCGGCTATGGCTACACCTTC.

CDR3 in amino acids: CASSQDPNYYEQYF. CDR3 DNA sequence: TGTGCCAGCAGCCAAGATCCCAACTACTACGAGCAGTACTTC. This chain connects TRBV4-2 to TRBJ2-7; D not certain. Germline-derived CDR1 and CDR2 are LGHNA and YNFKEQ. Deletions cut 0 bases from V and 3 bases from J, with 9 bases between. The CDR3 has 14 amino acids.

In DNA, the CDR3 is TGTGCCAGCGGGGGCTCGGTGGCCGGGGAGCTGTTTTTT. It translates to CASGGSVAGELFF. This chain links TRBV6-6 with TRBJ2-2; possibly TRBD1 for D (6 bases). Trimming took off 8 bases at V and 6 bases at J, with 13 bases between the two ends. Germline CDR1 and CDR2: MNHNY and SVGAGI (reference sequence). The CDR3 length is 13 residues.

The chain couples TRBV5-8 to TRBJ2-7; D perhaps matches TRBD1 (6 bases). Germline V gives CDR1 SGHTS, CDR2 YDEGEE. Trimming took 5 bases from V and 5 from J, leaving 11 bases between them. CDR3 size: 12 residues. The CDR3 region has the DNA TGTGCCAGCAGTTCTCAGGGGCACGAGCAGTACTTC. It codes for CASSSQGHEQYF.

This clone has just one count. The chain is built from TRBV7-9 and TRBJ1-1; D call uncertain. This CDR3 comprises 13 residues. Trimming removed 3 bases from V and 3 bases from J, with 8 bases in between. Germline V gene data show CDR1 as SEHNR and CDR2 as FQNEAQ (reference sequence). CDR3 residues: CASSFAWDTEAFF. The CDR3, as DNA: TGTGCCAGCAGCTTCGCTTGGGACACTGAAGCTTTCTTT.

The chain joins TRBV7-9 to TRBJ2-3, with TRBD1 as a possible D gene (5 bases). V lost 6 bases and J lost 0, with 16 bases in between. This CDR3 comprises 16 residues. Germline V CDR1 and CDR2: SEHNR, FQNEAQ (reference sequence). CDR3 DNA sequence: TGTGCCAGCAGTGGACGTTCAGGGCTCAGCACAGATACGCAGTATTTT. It codes for CASSGRSGLSTDTQYF. Supplemented by reference TRBV7-9 and TRBJ2-3, the full variable domain reads DTGVSQNPRHKITKRGQNVTFRCDPISEHNRLYWYRQTLGQGPEFLTYFQNEAQLEKSRLLSDRFSAERPKGSFSTLEIQRTEQGDSAMYLCASSGRSGLSTDTQYFGPGTRLTVL.

This clone was picked up a small number of times. The chain couples TRBV7-9 to TRBJ2-7; D is unclear. With 2 bases removed from V and 0 bases from J, the gap between germline ends came to 11 bases. Germline V gene data show CDR1 as SEHNR and CDR2 as FQNEAQ (reference sequence). The CDR3 length is 15 residues. This CDR3 reads CASSLLGSLSYEQYF. CDR3 bases: TGTGCCAGCAGCTTATTGGGGTCCCTCTCCTACGAGCAGTACTTC.

V and J are TRBV19 and TRBJ1-3; the D is unclear. The germline CDR1 and CDR2 sequences are LNHDA and SQIVND (reference sequence). The V and J ends lost 4 bases and 0 bases respectively, with 10 bases between them. This CDR3 is built from 15 residues. In DNA form, the CDR3 reads TGTGCCAGTAGTACCCCCGTCACCTCTGGAAACACCATATATTTT. Its protein is CASSTPVTSGNTIYF.

This clone was seen a single time. The V call is TRBV7-2, the J call TRBJ2-7; no firm D call. Trimming pared 5 bases from V and 0 bases from J, leaving 11 bases between. Germline V gene sequence: CDR1 SGHTA, CDR2 FQGNSA. The CDR3 is 14 amino acids. CDR3 residues: CASSAYSHSYEQYF. CDR3 coding DNA: TGTGCCAGCAGCGCGTACAGCCACTCCTACGAGCAGTACTTC.

This clone was detected once. The gene calls are TRBV7-3 and TRBJ1-6, with TRBD1 matching over 7 bases. V gave up 1 base and J gave up 10 bases; unmatched junction bases: 7. This CDR3 has 15 residues. CDR1 and CDR2 (germline): SGHTA, FQGTGA. The CDR3 sequence: CASSLSGTAMSPLHF. DNA for the CDR3: TGTGCCAGCAGCTTAAGTGGGACAGCTATGTCACCCCTCCACTTT.

This clone occurred once. This chain connects TRBV7-2 to TRBJ1-6; D is possibly TRBD1 (6 bases). V was cut by 3 bases and J by 9 bases, with 18 bases left in between. CDR3 length equals 16 residues. Germline CDR1 is SGHTA and CDR2 is FQGNSA. CDR3 region: CASSLGTGGGGSPLHF. The CDR3 DNA reads TGTGCCAGCAGCTTGGGGACGGGGGGCGGTGGTTCACCCCTCCACTTT. Looking up the rest from reference TRBV7-2 and TRBJ1-6 gives the full variable domain: GAGVSQSPSNKVTEKGKDVELRCDPISGHTALYWYRQSLGQGLEFLIYFQGNSAPDKSGLPSDRFSAERTGGSVSTLTIQRTQQEDSAVYLCASSLGTGGGGSPLHFGNGTRLTVT.

The chain has TRBV9 and TRBJ1-2, with D unresolved. CDR1 and CDR2 (germline): SGDLS, YYNGEE. V lost 3 bases and J 0 bases, leaving 18 bases between the germline ends. The CDR3 contains 17 residues. The DNA for the CDR3 is TGTGCCAGCAGCGGGTCGGCACAGACCCTATCTAACTATGGCTACACCTTC. Residues: CASSGSAQTLSNYGYTF.

The chain joins TRBV5-6 to TRBJ1-3, with a weak D call TRBD1 (6 bases). The CDR3 extends over 15 amino acids. Germline CDR1 reads SGHDT; CDR2 reads YYEEEE. The V end was cut by 2 bases, the J end by 0 bases, with 9 bases between. The CDR3 sequence is CASSFWTVSGNTIYF. DNA of the CDR3: TGTGCCAGCAGCTTCTGGACAGTCTCTGGAAACACCATATATTTT.

The chain combines TRBV4-2 with TRBJ2-2; D perhaps matches TRBD1 (5 bases). With 5 bases removed from V and 0 bases from J, the gap between germline ends came to 13 bases. Germline-derived CDR1 and CDR2 are LGHNA and YNFKEQ. This CDR3 has 16 residues. Here the CDR3 DNA reads TGTGCCAGCAGCGAAACAGGACGGACGAACACCGGGGAGCTGTTTTTT. It is translated as CASSETGRTNTGELFF.

This clone came up once. The rearrangement joins TRBV20-1 to TRBJ1-2; D is unclear. The CDR3 has 11 residues. V dropped 7 bases and J dropped 0 bases, with 6 bases sitting between them. Germline CDR1 is DFQATT and CDR2 is SNEGSKA (reference sequence). CDR3 sequence: CSGQANYGYTF. DNA for the CDR3: TGCAGTGGGCAGGCTAACTATGGCTACACCTTC.

The V call is TRBV7-2, the J call TRBJ2-2; 8 bases are shared with TRBD1. V shed 7 bases and J 6 bases; nucleotides not matched to a gene: 10. CDR1 is SGHTA and CDR2 is FQGNSA in the germline V gene. This CDR3 region has 15 residues. CDR3 coding DNA: TGTGCCAGCAAACTCACAGGGGGGTTGGCCGGGGAGCTGTTTTTT. This codes for CASKLTGGLAGELFF.

This chain links TRBV5-6 with TRBJ1-2; 7 bases are shared with TRBD1. CDR1 is SGHDT and CDR2 is YYEEEE in the germline V gene. The J segment lost 2 bases and the V segment lost 4 bases, leaving 2 bases of the junction unmatched. CDR3 size: 13 residues. The CDR3 is CASSPGQNYGYTF. The CDR3 nucleotides read TGTGCCAGCAGCCCGGGACAGAACTATGGCTACACCTTC.

This rearrangement joins TRBV11-2 to TRBJ2-7; D not resolved. Germline loops: CDR1 SGHAT, CDR2 FQNNGV. Trimming pared 6 bases from V and 2 bases from J, leaving 14 bases between. CDR3 size: 14 residues. The CDR3 nucleotides are TGTGCCAGCAGGGAGCGAAGCGCAGCCTACGAGCAGTACTTC. Residues: CASRERSAAYEQYF. Based on the CDR3 plus reference TRBV11-2 and TRBJ2-7, the full variable domain is EAGVAQSPRYKIIEKRQSVAFWCNPISGHATLYWYQQILGQGPKLLIQFQNNGVVDDSQLPKDRFSAERLKGVDSTLKIQPAKLEDSAVYLCASRERSAAYEQYFGPGTRLTVT.

The V call is TRBV7-2, the J call TRBJ2-7; 12 nucleotides match TRBD1. Germline loops: CDR1 SGHTA, CDR2 FQGNSA. Germline trimming cut 6 bases from V and 2 bases from J; bases unmatched to any gene: 11. The CDR3 sequence is 17 residues long. CDR3 coding DNA: TGTGCCAGCAGTCCGGGGACAGGGGGCGTTAGCACCTACGAGCAGTACTTC. The encoded protein is CASSPGTGGVSTYEQYF.

This clone appeared a few times. The chain couples TRBV6-5 to TRBJ1-1; no firm D call. Between the trimmed V and J ends, which lost 6 bases and 1 base, there was a span of 12 bases. This CDR3 spans 14 amino acids. CDR1 is MNHEY, CDR2 SVGAGI, per germline. The CDR3 DNA reads TGTGCCAGCAGAGACATTAACCAGAACACTGAAGCTTTCTTT. Protein: CASRDINQNTEAFF.